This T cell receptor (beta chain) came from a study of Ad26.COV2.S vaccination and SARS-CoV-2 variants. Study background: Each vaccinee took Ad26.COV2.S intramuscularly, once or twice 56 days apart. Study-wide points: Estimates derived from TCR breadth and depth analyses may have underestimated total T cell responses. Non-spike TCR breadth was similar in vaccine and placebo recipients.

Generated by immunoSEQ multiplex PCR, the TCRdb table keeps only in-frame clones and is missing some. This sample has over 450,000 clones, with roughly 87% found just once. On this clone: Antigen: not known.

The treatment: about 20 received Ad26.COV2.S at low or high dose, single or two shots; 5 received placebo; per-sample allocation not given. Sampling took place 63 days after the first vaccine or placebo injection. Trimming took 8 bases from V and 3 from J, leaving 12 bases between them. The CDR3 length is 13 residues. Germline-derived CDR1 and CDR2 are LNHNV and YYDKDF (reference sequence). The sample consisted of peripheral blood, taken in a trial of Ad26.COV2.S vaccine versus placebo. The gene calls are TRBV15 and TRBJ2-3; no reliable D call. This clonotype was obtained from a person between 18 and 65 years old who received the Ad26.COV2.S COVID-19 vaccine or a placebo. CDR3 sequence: CATGASETDTQYF. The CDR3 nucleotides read TGTGCCACCGGTGCGTCTGAGACAGATACGCAGTATTTT.